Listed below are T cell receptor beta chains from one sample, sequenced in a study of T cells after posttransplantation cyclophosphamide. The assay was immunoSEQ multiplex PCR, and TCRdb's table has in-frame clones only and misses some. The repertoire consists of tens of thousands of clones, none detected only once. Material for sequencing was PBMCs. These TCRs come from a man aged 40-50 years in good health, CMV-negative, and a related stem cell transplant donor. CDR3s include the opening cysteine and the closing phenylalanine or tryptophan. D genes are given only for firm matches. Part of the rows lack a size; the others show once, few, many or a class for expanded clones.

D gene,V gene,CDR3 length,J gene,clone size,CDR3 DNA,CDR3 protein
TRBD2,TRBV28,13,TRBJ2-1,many,TGTGCCAGCAGGACTAGCGGGAGTCATGCGCAGTTCTTC,CASRTSGSHAQFF
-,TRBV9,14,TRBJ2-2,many,TGTGCCAGCAGCGTCTACGGGAACACCGGGGAGCTGTTTTTT,CASSVYGNTGELFF
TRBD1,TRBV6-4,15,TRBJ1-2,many,TGTGCCAGCAGTGACTGGAACAGGGGGCTTCGTGGCTACACCTTC,CASSDWNRGLRGYTF
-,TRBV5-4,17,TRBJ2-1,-,TGTGCCAGCAGCTTTGGAGCCGGGACTTCCACCTACAATGAGCAGTTCTTC,CASSFGAGTSTYNEQFF
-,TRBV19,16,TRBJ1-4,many,TGTGCCAGTAGTAACCCCGGGGGTCCAACTAATGAAAAACTGTTTTTT,CASSNPGGPTNEKLFF
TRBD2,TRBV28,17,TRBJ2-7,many,TGTGCCAGCAGTACCCCCTCCCTAGGGGAGGGTCCCTACGAGCAGTACTTC,CASSTPSLGEGPYEQYF
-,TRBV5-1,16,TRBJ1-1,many,TGCGCCAGCAGGGTCCCATCGGGAGGGCGGGGAGCTGAAGCTTTCTTT,CASRVPSGGRGAEAFF
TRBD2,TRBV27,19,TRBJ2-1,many,TGTGCCAGCAGCGGGGGGAGCCCGGACTACCGGAGCTCCTACAATGAGCAGTTCTTC,CASSGGSPDYRSSYNEQFF
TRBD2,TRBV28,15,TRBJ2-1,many,TGTGCCAGCAGTTGGGGGACTAGCGGGAGTTATGAGCAGTTCTTC,CASSWGTSGSYEQFF
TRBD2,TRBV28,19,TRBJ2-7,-,TGTGCCAGCAGTATGGTTCTGGGGCTAGCGGGAGTTTTTCGTTACGAGCAGTACTTC,CASSMVLGLAGVFRYEQYF
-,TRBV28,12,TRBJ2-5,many,TGTGCCAGCACCCCGCGGGGAGAGACCCAGTACTTC,CASTPRGETQYF